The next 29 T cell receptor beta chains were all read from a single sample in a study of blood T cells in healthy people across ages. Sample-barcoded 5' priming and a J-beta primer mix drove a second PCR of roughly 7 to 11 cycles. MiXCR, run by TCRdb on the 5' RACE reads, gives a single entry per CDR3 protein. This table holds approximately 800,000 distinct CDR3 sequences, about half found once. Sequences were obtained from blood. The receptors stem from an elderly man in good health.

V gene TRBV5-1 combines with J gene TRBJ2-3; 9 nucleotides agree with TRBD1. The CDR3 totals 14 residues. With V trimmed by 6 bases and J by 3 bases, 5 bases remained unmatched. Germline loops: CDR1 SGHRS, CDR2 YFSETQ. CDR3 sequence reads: CASTPDRGTDTQYF. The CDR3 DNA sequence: TGCGCCAGCACCCCGGACAGGGGAACAGATACGCAGTATTTT.

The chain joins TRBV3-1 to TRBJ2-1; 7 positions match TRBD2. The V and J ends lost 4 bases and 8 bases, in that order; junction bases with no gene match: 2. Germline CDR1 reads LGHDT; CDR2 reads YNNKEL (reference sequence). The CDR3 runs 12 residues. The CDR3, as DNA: TGTGCCAGCAGCCGGACTAGGGATGAGCAGTTCTTC. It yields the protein CASSRTRDEQFF.

The CDR3 nucleotides read TGTGCCAGCAGTTTAACCCCACTAGCGGGGGGGCCCTACGAGCAGTACTTC. Its protein is CASSLTPLAGGPYEQYF. J is TRBJ2-7 and V is TRBV12-3 or TRBV12-4; 13 bases fit TRBD2. This CDR3 region has 17 residues. J gave up 2 bases and V 2 bases, and 6 bases lay outside the gene matches.

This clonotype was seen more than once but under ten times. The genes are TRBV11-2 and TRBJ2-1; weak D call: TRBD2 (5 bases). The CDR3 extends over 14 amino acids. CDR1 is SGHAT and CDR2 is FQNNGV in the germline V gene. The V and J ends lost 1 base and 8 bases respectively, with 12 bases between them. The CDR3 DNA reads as TGTGCCAGCAGCTTAGGTATTAGCGCAGATGAGCAGTTCTTC. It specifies CASSLGISADEQFF.

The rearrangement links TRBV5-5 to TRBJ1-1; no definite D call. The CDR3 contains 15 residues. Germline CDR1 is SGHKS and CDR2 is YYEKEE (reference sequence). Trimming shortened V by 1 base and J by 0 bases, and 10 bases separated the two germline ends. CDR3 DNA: TGTGCCAGCAGCTTGTTCGAGGGAGTGAACACTGAAGCTTTCTTT. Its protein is CASSLFEGVNTEAFF.

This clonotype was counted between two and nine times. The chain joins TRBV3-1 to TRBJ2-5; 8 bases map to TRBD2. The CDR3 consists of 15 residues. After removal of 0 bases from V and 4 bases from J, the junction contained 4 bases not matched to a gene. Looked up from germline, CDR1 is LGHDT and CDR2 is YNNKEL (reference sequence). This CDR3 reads CASSQDPSGSETQYF. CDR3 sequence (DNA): TGTGCCAGCAGCCAAGATCCTAGCGGGTCAGAGACCCAGTACTTC.

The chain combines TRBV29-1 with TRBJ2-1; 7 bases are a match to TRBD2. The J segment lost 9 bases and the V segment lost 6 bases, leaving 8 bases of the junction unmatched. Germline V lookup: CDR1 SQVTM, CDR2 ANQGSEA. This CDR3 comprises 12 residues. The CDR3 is CSVQKAGFEQFF. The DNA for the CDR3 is TGCAGCGTGCAAAAAGCGGGATTTGAGCAGTTCTTC.

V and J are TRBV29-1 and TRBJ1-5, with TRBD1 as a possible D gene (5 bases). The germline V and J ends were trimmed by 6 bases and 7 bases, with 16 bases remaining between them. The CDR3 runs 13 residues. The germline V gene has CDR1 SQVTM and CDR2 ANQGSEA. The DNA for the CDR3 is TGCAGCGTGGGGCGAGGGTTCGAACAGCCCCAGCATTTT. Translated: CSVGRGFEQPQHF.

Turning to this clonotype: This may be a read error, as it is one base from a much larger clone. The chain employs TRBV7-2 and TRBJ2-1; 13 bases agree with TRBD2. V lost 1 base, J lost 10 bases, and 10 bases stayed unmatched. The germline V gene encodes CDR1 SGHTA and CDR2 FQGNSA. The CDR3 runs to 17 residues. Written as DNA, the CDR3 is TGTGCCAGCAGCTTAGTTACTAGCGGGAGGGGTTTCAAGGAGCAGTTCTTC. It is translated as CASSLVTSGRGFKEQFF.

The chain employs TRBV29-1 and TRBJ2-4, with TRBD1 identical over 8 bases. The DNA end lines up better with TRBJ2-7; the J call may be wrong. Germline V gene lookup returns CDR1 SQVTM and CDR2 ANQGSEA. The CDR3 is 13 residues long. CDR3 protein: CSVVDRATYEQYF. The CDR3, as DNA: TGCAGCGTTGTGGACAGGGCAACCTACGAGCAGTACTTC.

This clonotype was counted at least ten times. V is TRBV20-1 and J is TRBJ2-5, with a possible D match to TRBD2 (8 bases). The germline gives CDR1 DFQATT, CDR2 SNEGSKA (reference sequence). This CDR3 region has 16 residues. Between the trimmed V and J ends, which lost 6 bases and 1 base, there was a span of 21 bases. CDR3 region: CSAELSGTVLQETQYF. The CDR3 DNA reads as TGCAGTGCAGAGCTTAGCGGGACAGTACTCCAAGAGACCCAGTACTTC.

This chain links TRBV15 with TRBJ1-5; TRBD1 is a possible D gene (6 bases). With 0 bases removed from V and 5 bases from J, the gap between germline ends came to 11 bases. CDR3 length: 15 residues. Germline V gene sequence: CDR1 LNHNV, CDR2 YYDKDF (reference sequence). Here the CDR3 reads CATSRDWEGDQPQHF. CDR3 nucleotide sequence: TGTGCCACCAGCAGAGATTGGGAGGGGGATCAGCCCCAGCATTTT.

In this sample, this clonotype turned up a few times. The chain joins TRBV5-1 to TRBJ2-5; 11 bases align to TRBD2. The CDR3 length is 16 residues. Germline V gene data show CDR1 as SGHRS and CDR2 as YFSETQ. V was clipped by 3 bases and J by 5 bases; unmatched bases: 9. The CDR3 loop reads CASSSGLAGLRETQYF. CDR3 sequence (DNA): TGCGCCAGCAGCTCCGGACTAGCGGGTTTAAGGGAGACCCAGTACTTC.

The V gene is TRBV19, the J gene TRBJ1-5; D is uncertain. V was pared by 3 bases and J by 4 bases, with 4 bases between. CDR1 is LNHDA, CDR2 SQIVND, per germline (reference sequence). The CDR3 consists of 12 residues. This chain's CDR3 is CASSILNQPQHF. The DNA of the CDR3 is TGTGCCAGTAGTATTTTAAATCAGCCCCAGCATTTT.

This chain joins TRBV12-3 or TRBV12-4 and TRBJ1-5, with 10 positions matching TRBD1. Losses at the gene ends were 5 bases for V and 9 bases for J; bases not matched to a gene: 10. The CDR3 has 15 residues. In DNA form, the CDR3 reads TGTGCCAGCAGTCCCGGGACAGGGGCAATAGGGCCCCAGCATTTT. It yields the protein CASSPGTGAIGPQHF.

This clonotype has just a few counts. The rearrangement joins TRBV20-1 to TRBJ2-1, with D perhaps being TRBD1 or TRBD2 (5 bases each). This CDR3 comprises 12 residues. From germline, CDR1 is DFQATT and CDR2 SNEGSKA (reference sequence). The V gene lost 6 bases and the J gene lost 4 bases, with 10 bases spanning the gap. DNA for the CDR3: TGCAGTGCGGGGGTTCAATACAATGAGCAGTTCTTC. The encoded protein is CSAGVQYNEQFF.

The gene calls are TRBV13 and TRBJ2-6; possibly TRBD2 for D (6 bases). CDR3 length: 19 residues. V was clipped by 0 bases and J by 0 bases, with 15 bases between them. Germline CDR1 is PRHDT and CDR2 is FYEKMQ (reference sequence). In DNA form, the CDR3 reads TGTGCCAGCAGCTTAGGCTCCGGGACGCGGGGCTCTGGGGCCAACGTCCTGACTTTC. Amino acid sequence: CASSLGSGTRGSGANVLTF.

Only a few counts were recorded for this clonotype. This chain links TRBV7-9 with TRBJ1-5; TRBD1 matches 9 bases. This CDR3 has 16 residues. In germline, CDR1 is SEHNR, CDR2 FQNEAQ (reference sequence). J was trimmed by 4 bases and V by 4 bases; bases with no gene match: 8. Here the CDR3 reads CASSSGTGPINQPQHF. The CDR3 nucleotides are TGTGCCAGCAGCTCCGGGACAGGGCCCATAAATCAGCCCCAGCATTTT.

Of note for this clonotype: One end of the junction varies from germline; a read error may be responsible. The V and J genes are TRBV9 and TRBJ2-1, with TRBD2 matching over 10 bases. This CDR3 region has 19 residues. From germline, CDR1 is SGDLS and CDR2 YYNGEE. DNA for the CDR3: TGTGCCGGCAGCGGGGCGGGCGAGCGGGAGGGCCGGTCCTACAATGAGCAGTTCTTC. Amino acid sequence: CAGSGAGEREGRSYNEQFF.

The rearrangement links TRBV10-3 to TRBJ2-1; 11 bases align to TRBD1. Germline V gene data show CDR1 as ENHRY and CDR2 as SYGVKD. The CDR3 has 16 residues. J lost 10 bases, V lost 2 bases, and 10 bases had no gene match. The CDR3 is CAISEMDRGLWGEQFF. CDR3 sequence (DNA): TGTGCCATCAGTGAGATGGACAGGGGGCTTTGGGGGGAGCAGTTCTTC.

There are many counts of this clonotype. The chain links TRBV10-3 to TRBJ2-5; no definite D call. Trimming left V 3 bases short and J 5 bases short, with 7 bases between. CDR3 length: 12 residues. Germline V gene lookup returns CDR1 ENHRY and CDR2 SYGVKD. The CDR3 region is CAISDYGETQYF. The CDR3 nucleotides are TGTGCCATCAGTGATTACGGGGAGACCCAGTACTTC.

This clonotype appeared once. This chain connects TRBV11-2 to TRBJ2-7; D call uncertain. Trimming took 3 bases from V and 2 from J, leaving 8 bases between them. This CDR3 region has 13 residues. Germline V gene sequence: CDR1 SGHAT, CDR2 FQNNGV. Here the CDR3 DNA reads TGTGCCAGCAGCTTCGACGGTACCTACGAGCAGTACTTC. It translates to CASSFDGTYEQYF.

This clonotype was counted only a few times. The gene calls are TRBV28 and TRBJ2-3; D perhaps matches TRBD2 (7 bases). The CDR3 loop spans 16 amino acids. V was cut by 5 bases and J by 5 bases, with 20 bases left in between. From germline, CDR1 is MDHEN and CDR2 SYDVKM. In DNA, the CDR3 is TGTGCCAGCAGTACTACGGGGGCAGGGAGGGGAGATACGCAGTATTTT. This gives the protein CASSTTGAGRGDTQYF. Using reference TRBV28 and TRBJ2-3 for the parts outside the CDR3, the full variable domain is DVKVTQSSRYLVKRTGEKVFLECVQDMDHENMFWYRQDPGLGLRLIYFSYDVKMKEKGDIPEGYSVSREKKERFSLILESASTNQTSMYLCASSTTGAGRGDTQYFGPGTRLTVL.

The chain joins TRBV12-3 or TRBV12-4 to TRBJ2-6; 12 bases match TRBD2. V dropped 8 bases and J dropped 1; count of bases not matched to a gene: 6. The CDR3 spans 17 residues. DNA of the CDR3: TGTGCCAGCGTGGCTAGCGGGAGGGGGTCTGGGGCCAACGTCCTGACTTTC. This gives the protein CASVASGRGSGANVLTF.

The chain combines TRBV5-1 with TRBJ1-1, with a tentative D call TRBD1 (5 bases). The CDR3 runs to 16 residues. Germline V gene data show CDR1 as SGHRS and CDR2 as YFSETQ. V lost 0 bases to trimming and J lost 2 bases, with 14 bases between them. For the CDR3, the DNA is TGCGCCAGCAGCTTGGGCAGGGCAGGAGGAAACACTGAAGCTTTCTTT. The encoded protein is CASSLGRAGGNTEAFF.

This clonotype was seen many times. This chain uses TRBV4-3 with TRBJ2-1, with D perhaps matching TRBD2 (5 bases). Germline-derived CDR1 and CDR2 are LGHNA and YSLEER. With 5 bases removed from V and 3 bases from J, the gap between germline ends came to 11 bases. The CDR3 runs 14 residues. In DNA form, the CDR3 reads TGCGCCAGCAGCGTGGACTGGGGCTACAATGAGCAGTTCTTC. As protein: CASSVDWGYNEQFF.

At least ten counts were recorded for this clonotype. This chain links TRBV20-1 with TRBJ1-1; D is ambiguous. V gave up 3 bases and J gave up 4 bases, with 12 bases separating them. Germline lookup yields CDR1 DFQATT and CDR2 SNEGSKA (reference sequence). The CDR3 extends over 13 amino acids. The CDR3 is CSASILEGTEAFF. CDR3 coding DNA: TGCAGTGCTAGCATCCTGGAGGGCACTGAAGCTTTCTTT.

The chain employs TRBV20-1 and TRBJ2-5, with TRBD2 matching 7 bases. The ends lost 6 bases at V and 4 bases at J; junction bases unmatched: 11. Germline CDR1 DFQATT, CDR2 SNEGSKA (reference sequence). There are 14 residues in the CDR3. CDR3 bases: TGCAGTGCGCCTCCGGGAGGTGGGAGAGAGACCCAGTACTTC. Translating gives CSAPPGGGRETQYF.

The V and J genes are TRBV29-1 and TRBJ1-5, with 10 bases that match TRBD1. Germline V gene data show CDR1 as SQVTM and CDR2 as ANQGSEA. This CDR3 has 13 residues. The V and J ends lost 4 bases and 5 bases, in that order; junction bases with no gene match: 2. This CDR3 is CSVVGTGDQPQHF. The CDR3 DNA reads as TGCAGCGTTGTAGGGACAGGGGATCAGCCCCAGCATTTT.